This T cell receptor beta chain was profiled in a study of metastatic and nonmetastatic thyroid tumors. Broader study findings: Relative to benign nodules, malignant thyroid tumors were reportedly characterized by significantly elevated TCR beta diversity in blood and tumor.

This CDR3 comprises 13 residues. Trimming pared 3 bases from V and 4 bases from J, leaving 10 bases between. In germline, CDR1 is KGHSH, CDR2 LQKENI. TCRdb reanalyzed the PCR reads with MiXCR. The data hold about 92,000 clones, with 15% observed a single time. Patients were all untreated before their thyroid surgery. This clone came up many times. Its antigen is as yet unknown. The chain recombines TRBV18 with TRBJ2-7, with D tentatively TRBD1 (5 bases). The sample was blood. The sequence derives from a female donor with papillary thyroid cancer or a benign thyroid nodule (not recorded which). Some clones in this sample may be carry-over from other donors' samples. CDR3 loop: CASSPDKLYEQYF. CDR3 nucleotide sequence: TGTGCCAGCTCACCGGACAAGCTTTACGAGCAGTACTTC.